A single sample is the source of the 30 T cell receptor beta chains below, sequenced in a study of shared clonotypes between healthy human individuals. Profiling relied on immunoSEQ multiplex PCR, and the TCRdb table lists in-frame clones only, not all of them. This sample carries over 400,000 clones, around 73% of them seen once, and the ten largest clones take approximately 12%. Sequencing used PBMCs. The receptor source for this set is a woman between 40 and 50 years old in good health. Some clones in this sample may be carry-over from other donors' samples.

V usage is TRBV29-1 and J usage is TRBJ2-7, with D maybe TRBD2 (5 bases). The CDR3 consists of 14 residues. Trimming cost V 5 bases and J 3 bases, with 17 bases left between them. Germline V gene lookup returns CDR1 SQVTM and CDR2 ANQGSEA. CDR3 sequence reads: CSVRSGGSYYEQYF. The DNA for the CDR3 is TGCAGCGTTCGGTCAGGCGGGTCGTACTACGAGCAGTACTTC.

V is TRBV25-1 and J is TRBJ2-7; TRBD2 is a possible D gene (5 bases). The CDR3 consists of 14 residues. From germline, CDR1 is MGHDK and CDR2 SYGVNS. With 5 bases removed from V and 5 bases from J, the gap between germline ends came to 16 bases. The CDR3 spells CASSSERASHEQYF. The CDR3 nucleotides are TGTGCCAGCAGTTCAGAGAGGGCATCTCACGAGCAGTACTTC.

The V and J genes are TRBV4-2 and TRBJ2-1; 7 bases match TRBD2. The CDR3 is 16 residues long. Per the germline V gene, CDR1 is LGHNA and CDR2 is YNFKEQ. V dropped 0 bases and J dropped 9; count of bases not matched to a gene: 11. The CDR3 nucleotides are TGTGCCAGCAGCCAAGATTGGTCTAGCGGTGGGACTGAGCAGTTCTTC. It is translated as CASSQDWSSGGTEQFF.

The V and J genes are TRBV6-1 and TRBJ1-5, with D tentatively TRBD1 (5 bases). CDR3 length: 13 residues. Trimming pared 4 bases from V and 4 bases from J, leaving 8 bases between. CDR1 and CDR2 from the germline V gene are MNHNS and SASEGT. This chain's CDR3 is CASSVDRNQPQHF. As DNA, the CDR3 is TGTGCCAGCAGTGTCGACAGAAATCAGCCCCAGCATTTT.

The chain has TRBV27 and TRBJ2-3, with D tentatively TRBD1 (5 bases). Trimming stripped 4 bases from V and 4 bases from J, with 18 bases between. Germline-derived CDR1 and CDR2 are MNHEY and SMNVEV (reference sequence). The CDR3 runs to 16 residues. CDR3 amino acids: CASSSTPFQGADTQYF. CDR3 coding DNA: TGTGCCAGCAGTTCAACGCCCTTTCAAGGGGCAGATACGCAGTATTTT.

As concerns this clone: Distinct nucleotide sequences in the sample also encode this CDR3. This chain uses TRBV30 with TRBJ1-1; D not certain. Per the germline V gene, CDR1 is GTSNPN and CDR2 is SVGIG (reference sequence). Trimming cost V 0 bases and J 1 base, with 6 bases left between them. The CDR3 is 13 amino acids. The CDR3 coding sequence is TGTGCCTGGAGTGTACTTGGGAACACTGAAGCTTTCTTT. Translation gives CAWSVLGNTEAFF.

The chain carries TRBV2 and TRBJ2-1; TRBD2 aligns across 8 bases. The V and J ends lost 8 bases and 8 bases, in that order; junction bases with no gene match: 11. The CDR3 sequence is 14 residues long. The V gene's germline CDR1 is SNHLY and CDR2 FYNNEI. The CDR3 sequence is CASVASGSWDEQFF. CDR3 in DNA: TGTGCCAGCGTTGCCAGCGGGAGTTGGGATGAGCAGTTCTTC.

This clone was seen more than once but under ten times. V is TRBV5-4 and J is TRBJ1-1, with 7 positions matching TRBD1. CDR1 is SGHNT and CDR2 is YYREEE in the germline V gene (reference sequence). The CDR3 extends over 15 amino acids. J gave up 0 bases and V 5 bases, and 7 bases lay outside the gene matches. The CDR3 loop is CASSRGQDMNTEAFF. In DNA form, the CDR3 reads TGTGCCAGCAGTCGCGGACAGGACATGAACACTGAAGCTTTCTTT.

CDR3 bases: TGTGCCAGCAGCTTGGGCGGGTCGGTGTACAATGAGCAGTTCTTC. This encodes CASSLGGSVYNEQFF. The V call is TRBV7-9, the J call TRBJ2-1, with a weak D call TRBD2 (5 bases). The CDR3 has 15 residues. Germline assignment: CDR1 SEHNR and CDR2 FQNEAQ (reference sequence). V gave up 3 bases and J gave up 4 bases, with 13 bases separating them.

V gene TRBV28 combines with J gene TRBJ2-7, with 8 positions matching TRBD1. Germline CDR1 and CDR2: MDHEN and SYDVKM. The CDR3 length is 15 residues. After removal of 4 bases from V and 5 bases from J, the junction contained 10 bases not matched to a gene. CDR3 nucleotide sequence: TGTGCCAGCAGTTCCCGGCGACAGGGGAGGAACGAGCAGTACTTC. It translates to CASSSRRQGRNEQYF.

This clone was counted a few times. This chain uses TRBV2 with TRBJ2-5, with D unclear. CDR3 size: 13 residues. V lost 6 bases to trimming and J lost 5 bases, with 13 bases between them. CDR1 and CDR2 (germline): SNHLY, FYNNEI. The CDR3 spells CASRPGSRETQYF. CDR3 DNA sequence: TGTGCCAGCAGACCTGGGTCAAGGGAGACCCAGTACTTC.

CDR3 nucleotides: TGCGCCAGCAGCTTAACTCCCGAGCGGAGCTCCTACGAGCAGTACTTC. Its translation: CASSLTPERSSYEQYF. The V and J genes are TRBV5-1 and TRBJ2-7; D perhaps matches TRBD2 (5 bases). This CDR3 is built from 16 residues. Trimming took off 2 bases at V and 0 bases at J, with 15 bases between the two ends. CDR1 and CDR2 from the germline V gene are SGHRS and YFSETQ.

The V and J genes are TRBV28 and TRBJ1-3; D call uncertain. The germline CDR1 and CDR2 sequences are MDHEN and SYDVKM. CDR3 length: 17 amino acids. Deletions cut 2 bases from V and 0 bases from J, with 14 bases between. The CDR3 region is CASSLRTYATSGNTIYF. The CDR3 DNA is TGTGCCAGCAGTTTACGGACCTACGCTACCTCTGGAAACACCATATATTTT.

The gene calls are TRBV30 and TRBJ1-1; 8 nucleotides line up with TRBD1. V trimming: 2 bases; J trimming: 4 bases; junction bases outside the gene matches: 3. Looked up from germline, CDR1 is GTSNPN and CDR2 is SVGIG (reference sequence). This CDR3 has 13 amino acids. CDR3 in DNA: TGTGCCTGGAGTATGACAGGGGTCACTGAAGCTTTCTTT. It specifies CAWSMTGVTEAFF. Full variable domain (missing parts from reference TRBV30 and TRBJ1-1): SQTIHQWPATLVQPVGSPLSLECTVEGTSNPNLYWYRQAAGRGLQLLFYSVGIGQISSEVPQNLSASRPQDRQFILSSKKLLLSDSGFYLCAWSMTGVTEAFFGQGTRLTVV.

CDR3 sequence: CASGPRRTTEAFF. CDR3 sequence (DNA): TGTGCCTCGGGGCCCCGGCGGACCACTGAAGCTTTCTTT. The V call is TRBV7-8, the J call TRBJ1-1, with a tentative D call TRBD1 (5 bases). The germline V gene has CDR1 SGHVS and CDR2 FQNEAQ. The CDR3 loop spans 13 amino acids. V was clipped by 11 bases and J by 4 bases, with 17 bases between them.

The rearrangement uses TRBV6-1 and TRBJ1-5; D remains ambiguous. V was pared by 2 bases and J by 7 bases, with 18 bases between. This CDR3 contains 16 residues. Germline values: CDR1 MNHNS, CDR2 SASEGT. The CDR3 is CASSENWAGAIQPQHF. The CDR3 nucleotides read TGTGCCAGCAGTGAAAATTGGGCGGGAGCCATACAGCCCCAGCATTTT.

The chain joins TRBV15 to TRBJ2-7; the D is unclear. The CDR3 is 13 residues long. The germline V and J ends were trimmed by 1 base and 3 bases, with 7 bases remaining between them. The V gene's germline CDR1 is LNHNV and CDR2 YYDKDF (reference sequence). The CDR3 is CATSRGHYYEQYF. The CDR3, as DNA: TGTGCCACCAGCAGAGGTCATTACTACGAGCAGTACTTC.

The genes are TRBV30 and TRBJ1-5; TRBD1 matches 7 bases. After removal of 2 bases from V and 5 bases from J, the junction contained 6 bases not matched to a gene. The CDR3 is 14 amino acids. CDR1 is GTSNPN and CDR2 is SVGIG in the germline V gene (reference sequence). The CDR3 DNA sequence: TGTGCCTGGAGTCTAGACAGGGCTGATCAGCCCCAGCATTTT. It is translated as CAWSLDRADQPQHF.

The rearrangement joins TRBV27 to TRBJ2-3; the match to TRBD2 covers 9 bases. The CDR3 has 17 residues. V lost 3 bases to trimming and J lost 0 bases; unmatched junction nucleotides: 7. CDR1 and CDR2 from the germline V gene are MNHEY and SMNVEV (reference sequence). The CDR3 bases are TGTGCCAGCAGTTTTCGCGGGAGGGCCATAAGCACAGATACGCAGTATTTT. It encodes CASSFRGRAISTDTQYF.

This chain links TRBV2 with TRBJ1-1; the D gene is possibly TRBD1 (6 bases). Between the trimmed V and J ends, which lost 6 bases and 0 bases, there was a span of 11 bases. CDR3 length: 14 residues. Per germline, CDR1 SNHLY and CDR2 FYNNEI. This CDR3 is CASSTGTMNTEAFF. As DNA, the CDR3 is TGTGCCAGCAGCACCGGGACAATGAACACTGAAGCTTTCTTT.

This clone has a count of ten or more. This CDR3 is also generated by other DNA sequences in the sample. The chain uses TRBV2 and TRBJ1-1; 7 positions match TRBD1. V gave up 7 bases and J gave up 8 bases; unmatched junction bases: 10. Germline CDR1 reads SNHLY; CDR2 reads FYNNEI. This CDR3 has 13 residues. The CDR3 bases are TGTGCCAGCACCTCGAGCAGGGGGACCGAAGCTTTCTTT. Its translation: CASTSSRGTEAFF.

The CDR3 here is CAWSRIRGNQETQYF. The CDR3 DNA is TGTGCCTGGAGTCGGATAAGGGGTAACCAAGAGACCCAGTACTTC. The chain combines TRBV30 with TRBJ2-5; D might be TRBD1 (5 bases). The CDR3 sequence is 15 residues long. The V end was cut by 2 bases, the J end by 0 bases, with 13 bases between. CDR1 and CDR2 (germline): GTSNPN, SVGIG (reference sequence).

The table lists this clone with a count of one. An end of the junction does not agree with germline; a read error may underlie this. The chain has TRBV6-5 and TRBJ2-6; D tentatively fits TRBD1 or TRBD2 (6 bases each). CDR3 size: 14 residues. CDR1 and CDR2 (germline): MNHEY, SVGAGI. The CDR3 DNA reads TGTGCCGGCAGGGGACTCTCTGGGGCCAACGTCCTGACTTTC. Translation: CAGRGLSGANVLTF.

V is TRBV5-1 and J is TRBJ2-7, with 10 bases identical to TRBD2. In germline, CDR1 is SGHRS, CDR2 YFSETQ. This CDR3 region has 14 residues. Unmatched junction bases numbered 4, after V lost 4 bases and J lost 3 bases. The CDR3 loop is CASSPSSGSYEQYF. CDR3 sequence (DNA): TGCGCCAGCAGCCCCTCTAGCGGGAGCTACGAGCAGTACTTC.

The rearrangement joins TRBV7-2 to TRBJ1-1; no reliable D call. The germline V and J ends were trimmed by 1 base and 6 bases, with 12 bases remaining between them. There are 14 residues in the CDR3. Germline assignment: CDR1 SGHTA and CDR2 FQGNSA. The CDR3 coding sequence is TGTGCCAGCAGCTTAGGTCTGATGGGAGCTGAAGCTTTCTTT. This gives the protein CASSLGLMGAEAFF.

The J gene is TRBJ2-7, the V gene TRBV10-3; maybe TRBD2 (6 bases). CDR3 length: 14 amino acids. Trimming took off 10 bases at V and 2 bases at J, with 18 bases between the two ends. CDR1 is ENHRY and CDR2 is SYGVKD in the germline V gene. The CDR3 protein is CATRVLADAYEQYF. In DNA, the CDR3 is TGTGCCACGAGGGTCTTAGCGGACGCCTACGAGCAGTACTTC.

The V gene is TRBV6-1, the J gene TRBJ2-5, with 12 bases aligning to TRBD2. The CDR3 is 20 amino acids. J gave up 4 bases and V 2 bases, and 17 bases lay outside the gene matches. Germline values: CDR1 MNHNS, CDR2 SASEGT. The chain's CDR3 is CASSELGGLRLAGVRETQYF. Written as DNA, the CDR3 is TGTGCCAGCAGTGAACTGGGGGGCTTGCGACTAGCGGGAGTCAGAGAGACCCAGTACTTC.

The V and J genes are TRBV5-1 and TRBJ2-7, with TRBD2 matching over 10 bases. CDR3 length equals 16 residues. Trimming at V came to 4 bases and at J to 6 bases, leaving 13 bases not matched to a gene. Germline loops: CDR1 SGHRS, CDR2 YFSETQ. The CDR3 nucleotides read TGCGCCAGCAGCCGGCAGGTTGGGACTAGCGTTGCCGAGCAGTACTTC. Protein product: CASSRQVGTSVAEQYF.

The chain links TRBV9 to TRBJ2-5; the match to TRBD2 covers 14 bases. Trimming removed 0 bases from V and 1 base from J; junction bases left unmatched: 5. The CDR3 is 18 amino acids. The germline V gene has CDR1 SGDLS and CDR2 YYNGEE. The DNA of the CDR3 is TGTGCCAGCAGCGTAGGGACTAGCGGGAGGTTCTTCCAAGAGACCCAGTACTTC. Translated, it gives CASSVGTSGRFFQETQYF. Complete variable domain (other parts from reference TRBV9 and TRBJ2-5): DSGVTQTPKHLITATGQRVTLRCSPRSGDLSVYWYQQSLDQGLQFLIQYYNGEERAKGNILERFSAQQFPDLHSELNLSSLELGDSALYFCASSVGTSGRFFQETQYFGPGTRLLVL.

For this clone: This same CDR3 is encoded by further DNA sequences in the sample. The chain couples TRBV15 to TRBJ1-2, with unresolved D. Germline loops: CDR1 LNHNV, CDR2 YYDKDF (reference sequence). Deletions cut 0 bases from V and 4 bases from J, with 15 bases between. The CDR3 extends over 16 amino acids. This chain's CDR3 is CATSRDFAKSVYGYTF. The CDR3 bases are TGTGCCACCAGCAGAGATTTCGCGAAGTCTGTCTATGGCTACACCTTC. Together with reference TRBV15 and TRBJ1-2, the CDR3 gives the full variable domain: DAMVIQNPRYQVTQFGKPVTLSCSQTLNHNVMYWYQQKSSQAPKLLFHYYDKDFNNEADTPDNFQSRRPNTSFCFLDIRSPGLGDTAMYLCATSRDFAKSVYGYTFGSGTRLTVV.